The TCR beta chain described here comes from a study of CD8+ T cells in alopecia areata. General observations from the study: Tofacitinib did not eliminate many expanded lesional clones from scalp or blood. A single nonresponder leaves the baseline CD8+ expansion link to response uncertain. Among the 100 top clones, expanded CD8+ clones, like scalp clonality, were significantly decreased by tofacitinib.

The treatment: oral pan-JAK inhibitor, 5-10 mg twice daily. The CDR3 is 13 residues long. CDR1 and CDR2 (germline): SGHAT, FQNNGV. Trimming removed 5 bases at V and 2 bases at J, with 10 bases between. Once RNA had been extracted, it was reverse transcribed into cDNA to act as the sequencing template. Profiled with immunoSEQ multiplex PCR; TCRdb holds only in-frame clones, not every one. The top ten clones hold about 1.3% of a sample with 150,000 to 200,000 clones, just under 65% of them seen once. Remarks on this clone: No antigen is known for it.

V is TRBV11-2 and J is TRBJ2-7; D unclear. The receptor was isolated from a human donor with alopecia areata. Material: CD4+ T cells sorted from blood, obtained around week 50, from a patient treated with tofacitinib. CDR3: CASSHPGPYEQYF. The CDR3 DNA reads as TGTGCCAGCAGCCACCCAGGACCCTACGAGCAGTACTTC.